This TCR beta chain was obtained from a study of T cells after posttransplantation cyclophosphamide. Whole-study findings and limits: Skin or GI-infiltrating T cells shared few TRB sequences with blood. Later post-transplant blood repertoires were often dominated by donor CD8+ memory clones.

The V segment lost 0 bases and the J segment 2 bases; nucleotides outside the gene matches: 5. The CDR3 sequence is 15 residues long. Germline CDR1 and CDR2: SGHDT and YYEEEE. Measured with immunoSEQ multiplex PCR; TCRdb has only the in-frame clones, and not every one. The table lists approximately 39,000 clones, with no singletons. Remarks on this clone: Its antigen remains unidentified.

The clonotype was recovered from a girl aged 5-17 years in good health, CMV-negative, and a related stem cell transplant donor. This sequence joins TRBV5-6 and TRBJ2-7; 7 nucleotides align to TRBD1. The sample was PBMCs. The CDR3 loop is CASSLVGQGAYEQYF. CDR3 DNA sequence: TGTGCCAGCAGCTTGGTAGGGCAGGGGGCCTACGAGCAGTACTTC.